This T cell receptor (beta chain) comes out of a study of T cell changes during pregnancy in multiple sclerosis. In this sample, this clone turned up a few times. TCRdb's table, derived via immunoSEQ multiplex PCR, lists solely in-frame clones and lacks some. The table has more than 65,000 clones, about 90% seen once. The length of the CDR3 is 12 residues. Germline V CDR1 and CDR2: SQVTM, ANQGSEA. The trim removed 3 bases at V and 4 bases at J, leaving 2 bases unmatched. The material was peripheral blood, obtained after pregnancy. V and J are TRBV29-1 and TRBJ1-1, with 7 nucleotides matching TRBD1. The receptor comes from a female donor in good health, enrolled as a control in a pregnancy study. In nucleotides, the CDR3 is TGCAGCGTTGATGCAGGGGGCACTGAAGCTTTCTTT. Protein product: CSVDAGGTEAFF.